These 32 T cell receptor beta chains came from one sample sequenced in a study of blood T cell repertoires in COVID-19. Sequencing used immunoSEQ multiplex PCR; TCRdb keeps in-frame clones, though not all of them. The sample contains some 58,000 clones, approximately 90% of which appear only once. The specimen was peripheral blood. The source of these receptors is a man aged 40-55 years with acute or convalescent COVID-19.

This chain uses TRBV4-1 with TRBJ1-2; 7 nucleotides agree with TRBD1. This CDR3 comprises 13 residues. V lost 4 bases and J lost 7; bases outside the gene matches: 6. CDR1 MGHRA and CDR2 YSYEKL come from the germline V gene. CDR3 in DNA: TGCGCCAGCAGCCCCGGGACAGTTGGTGGCTACACCTTC. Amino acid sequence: CASSPGTVGGYTF.

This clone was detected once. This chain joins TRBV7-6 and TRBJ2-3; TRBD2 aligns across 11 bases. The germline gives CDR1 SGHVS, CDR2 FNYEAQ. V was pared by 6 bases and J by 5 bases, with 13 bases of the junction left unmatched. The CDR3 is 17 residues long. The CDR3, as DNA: TGTGCCAGCAGACCCTTTAGCGGGAGGGGGGATGGAGATACGCAGTATTTT. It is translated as CASRPFSGRGDGDTQYF.

The CDR3: CASLKRGHHSSGANVLTF. CDR3 DNA: TGCGCCAGTCTCAAACGGGGACATCACTCCTCTGGGGCCAACGTCCTGACTTTC. The chain uses TRBV10-2 and TRBJ2-6, with D possibly TRBD1 on 6 matching bases. Deletions cut 9 bases from V and 0 bases from J, with 21 bases between. Germline CDR1 reads WSHSY; CDR2 reads SAAADI. This CDR3 has 18 residues.

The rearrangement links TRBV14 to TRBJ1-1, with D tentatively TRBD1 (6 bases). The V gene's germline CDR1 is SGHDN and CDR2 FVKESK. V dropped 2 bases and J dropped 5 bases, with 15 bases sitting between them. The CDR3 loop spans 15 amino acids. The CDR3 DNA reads TGTGCCAGCAGCCAATTGACAGGCCGAGGGACTGAAGCTTTCTTT. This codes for CASSQLTGRGTEAFF. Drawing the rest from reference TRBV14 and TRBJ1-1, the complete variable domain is EAGVTQFPSHSVIEKGQTVTLRCDPISGHDNLYWYRRVMGKEIKFLLHFVKESKQDESGMPNNRFLAERTGGTYSTLKVQPAELEDSGVYFCASSQLTGRGTEAFFGQGTRLTVV.

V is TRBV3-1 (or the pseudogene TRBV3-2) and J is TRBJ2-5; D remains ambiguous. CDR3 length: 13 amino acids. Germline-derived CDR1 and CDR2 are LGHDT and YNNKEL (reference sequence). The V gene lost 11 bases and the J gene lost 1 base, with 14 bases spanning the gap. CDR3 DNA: TGTGCCTGTGGTGGCGACTTCCAAGAGACCCAGTACTTC. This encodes CACGGDFQETQYF.

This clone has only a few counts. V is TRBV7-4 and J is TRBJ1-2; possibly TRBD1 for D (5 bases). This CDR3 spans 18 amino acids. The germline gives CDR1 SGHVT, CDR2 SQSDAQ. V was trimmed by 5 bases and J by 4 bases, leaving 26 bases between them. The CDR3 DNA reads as TGTGCCAGCAGCCCCCGGAGTCTTAATTGGTGTCAGGGCTATGGCTACACCTTC. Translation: CASSPRSLNWCQGYGYTF. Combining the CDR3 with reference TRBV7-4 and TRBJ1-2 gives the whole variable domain GAGVSQSPRYKVAKRGRDVALRCDSISGHVTLYWYRQTLGQGSEVLTYSQSDAQRDKSGRPSGRFSAERPERSVSTLKIQRTEQGDSAVYLCASSPRSLNWCQGYGYTFGSGTRLTVV.

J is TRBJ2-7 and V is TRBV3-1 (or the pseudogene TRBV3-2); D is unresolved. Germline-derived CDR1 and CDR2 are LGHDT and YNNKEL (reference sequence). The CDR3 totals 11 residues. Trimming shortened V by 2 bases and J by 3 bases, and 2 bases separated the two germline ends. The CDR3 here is CASSQHYEQYF. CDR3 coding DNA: TGTGCCAGCAGCCAACACTACGAGCAGTACTTC.

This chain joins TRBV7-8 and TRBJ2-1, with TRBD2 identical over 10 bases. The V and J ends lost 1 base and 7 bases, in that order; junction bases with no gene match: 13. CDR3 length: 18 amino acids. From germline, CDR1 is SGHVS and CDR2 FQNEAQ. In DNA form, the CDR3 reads TGTGCCAGCAGCTTAGTGGAAAGCGGGAGGGAAGGGGGGAATGAGCAGTTCTTC. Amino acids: CASSLVESGREGGNEQFF.

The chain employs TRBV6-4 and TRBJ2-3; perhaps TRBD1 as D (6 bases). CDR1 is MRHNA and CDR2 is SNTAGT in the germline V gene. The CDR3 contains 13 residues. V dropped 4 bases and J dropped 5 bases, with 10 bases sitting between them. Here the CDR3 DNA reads TGTGCCAGCAGTGTACAGGGCAGAGATACGCAGTATTTT. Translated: CASSVQGRDTQYF.

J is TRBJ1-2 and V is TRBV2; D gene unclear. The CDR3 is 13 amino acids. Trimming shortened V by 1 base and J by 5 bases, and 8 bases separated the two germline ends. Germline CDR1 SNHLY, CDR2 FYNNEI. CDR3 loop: CASSEGLRYGYTF. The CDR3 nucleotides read TGTGCCAGCAGTGAAGGGTTGCGTTATGGCTACACCTTC.

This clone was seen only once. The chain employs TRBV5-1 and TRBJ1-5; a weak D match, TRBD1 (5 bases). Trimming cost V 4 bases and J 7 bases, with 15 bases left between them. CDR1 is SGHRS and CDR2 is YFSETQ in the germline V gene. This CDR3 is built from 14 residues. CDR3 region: CASSLVGEGQPQHF. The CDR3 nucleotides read TGCGCCAGCAGCCTTGTCGGGGAGGGGCAGCCCCAGCATTTT.

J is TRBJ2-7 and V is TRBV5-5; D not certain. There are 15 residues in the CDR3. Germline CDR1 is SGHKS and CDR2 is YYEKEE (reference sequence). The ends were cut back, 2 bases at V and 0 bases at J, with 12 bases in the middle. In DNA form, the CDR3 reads TGTGCCAGCAGCTTTGCACAAAACAACTCCTACGAGCAGTACTTC. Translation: CASSFAQNNSYEQYF.

CDR3 bases: TGTGCCAGCAGTTTACGTTCGGGACAGCCCCAGCATTTT. It codes for CASSLRSGQPQHF. The rearrangement uses TRBV27 and TRBJ1-5; D is unclear. Germline CDR1 is MNHEY and CDR2 is SMNVEV (reference sequence). Trimming removed 2 bases at V and 7 bases at J, with 9 bases between. The CDR3 loop spans 13 amino acids.

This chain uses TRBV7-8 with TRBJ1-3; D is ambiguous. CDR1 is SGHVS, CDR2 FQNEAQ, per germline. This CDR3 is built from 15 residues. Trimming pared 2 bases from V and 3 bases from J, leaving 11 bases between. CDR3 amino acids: CASSLNTGSGNTIYF. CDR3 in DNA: TGTGCCAGCAGCTTAAACACGGGAAGTGGAAACACCATATATTTT.

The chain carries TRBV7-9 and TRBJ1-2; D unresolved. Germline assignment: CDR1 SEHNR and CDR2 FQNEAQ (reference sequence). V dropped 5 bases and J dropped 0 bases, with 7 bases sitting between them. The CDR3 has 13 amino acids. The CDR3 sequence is CASSPQTNYGYTF. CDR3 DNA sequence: TGTGCCAGCAGCCCCCAGACTAACTATGGCTACACCTTC.

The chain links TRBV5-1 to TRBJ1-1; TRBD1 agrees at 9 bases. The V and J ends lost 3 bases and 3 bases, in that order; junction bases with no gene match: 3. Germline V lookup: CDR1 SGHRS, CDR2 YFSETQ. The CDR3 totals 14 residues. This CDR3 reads CASSWGDRDTEAFF. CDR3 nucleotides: TGCGCCAGCAGCTGGGGGGACAGGGACACTGAAGCTTTCTTT.

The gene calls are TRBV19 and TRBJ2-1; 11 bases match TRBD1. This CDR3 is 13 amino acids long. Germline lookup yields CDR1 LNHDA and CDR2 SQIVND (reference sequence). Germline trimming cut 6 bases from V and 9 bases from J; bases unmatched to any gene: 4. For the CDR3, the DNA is TGTGCCAGTAGGGACAGGGGGCGGGGTGAGCAGTTCTTC. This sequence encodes CASRDRGRGEQFF.

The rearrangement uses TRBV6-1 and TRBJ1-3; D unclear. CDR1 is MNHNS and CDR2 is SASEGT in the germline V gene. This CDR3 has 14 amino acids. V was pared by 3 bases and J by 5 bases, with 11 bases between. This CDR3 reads CASSDTWFRNTIYF. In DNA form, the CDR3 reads TGTGCCAGCAGTGACACATGGTTCAGAAACACCATATATTTT.

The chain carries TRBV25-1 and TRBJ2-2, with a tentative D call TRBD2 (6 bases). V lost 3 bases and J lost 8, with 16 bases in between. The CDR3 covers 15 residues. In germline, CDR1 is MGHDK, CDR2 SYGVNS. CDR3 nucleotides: TGTGCCAGCAGTGACCCGGGACTGCCCTCAGGGGAGCTGTTTTTT. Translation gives CASSDPGLPSGELFF. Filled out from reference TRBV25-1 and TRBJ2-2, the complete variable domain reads EADIYQTPRYLVIGTGKKITLECSQTMGHDKMYWYQQDPGMELHLIHYSYGVNSTEKGDLSSESTVSRIRTEHFPLTLESARPSHTSQYLCASSDPGLPSGELFFGEGSRLTVL.

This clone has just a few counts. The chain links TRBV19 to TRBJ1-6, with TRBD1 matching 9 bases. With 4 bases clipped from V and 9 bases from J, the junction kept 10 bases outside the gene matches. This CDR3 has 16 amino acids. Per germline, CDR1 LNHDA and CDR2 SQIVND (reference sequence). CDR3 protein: CASSTRLQGAGSPLHF. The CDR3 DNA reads TGTGCCAGTAGTACCAGGCTACAGGGGGCGGGTTCACCCCTCCACTTT.

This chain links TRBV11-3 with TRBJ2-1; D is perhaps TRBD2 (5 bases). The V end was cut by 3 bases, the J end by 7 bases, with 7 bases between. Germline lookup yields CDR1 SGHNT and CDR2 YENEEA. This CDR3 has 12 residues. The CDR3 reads CASSFTRNEQFF. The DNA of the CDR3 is TGTGCCAGCAGCTTTACTAGAAATGAGCAGTTCTTC.

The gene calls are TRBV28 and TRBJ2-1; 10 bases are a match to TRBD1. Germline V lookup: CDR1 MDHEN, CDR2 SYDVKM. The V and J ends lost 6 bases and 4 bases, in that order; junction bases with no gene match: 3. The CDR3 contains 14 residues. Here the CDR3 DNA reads TGTGCCAGCAGACGGACAGGGGGATACAATGAGCAGTTCTTC. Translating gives CASRRTGGYNEQFF.

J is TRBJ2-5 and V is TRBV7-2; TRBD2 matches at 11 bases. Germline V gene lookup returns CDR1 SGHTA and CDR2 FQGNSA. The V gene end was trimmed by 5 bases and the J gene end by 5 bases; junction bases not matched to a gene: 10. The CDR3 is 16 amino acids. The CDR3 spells CASSLPRLAGLETQYF. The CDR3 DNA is TGTGCCAGCAGCCTTCCGCGACTAGCGGGACTGGAGACCCAGTACTTC.

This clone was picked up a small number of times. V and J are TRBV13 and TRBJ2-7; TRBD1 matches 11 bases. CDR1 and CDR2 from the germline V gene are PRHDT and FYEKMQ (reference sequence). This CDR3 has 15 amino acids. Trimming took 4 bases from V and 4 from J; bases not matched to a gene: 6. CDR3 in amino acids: CASSSDRGLSYEQYF. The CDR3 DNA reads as TGTGCCAGCAGCTCGGACAGGGGGCTGAGTTACGAGCAGTACTTC.

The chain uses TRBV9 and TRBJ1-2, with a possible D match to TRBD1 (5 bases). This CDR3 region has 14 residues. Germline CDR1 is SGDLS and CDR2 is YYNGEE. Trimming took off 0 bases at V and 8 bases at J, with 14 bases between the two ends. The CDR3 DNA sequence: TGTGCCAGCAGCGTAGTTTCAGGGTCGCGAGGCTACACCTTC. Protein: CASSVVSGSRGYTF.

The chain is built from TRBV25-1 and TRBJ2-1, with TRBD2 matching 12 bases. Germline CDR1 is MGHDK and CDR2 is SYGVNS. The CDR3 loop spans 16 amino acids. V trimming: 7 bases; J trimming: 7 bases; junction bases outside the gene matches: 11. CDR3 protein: CASTDKVTSGSNEQFF. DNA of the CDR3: TGTGCCAGCACAGACAAGGTGACTAGCGGGAGTAATGAGCAGTTCTTC.

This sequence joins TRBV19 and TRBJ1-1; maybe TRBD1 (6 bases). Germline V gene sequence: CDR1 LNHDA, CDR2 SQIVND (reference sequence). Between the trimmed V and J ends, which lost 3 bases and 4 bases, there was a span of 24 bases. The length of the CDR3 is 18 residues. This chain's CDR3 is CASSILYRSPLRGTEAFF. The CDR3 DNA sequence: TGTGCCAGTAGTATTCTGTACAGGTCCCCCCTCAGGGGCACTGAAGCTTTCTTT.

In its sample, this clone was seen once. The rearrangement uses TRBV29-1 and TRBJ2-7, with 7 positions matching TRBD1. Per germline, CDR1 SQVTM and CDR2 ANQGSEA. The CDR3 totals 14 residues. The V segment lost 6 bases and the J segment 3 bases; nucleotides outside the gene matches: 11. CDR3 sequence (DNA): TGCAGCGTCGAGAGACGTGACAGGGTCTACGAGCAGTACTTC. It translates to CSVERRDRVYEQYF.

CDR3 in amino acids: CASTRVSYNEQFF. The CDR3 DNA reads as TGTGCCAGCACTAGAGTGTCCTACAATGAGCAGTTCTTC. The V and J genes are TRBV7-2 and TRBJ2-1; D unresolved. CDR3 length: 13 residues. V was cut by 7 bases and J by 1 base, with 8 bases left in between. Germline CDR1 and CDR2: SGHTA and FQGNSA. Based on the CDR3 plus reference TRBV7-2 and TRBJ2-1, the full variable domain is GAGVSQSPSNKVTEKGKDVELRCDPISGHTALYWYRQSLGQGLEFLIYFQGNSAPDKSGLPSDRFSAERTGGSVSTLTIQRTQQEDSAVYLCASTRVSYNEQFFGPGTRLTVL.

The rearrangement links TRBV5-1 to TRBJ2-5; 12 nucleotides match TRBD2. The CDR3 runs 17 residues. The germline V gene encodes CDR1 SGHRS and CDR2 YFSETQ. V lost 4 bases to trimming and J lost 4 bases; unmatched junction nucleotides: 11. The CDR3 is CASSVRLAGAPGETQYF. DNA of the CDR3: TGCGCCAGCAGCGTACGACTAGCGGGAGCGCCCGGAGAGACCCAGTACTTC.

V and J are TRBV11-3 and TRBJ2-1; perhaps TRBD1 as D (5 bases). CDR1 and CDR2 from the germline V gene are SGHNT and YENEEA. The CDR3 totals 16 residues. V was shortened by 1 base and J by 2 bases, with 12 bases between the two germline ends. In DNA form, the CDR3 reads TGTGCCAGCAGCTTAGGGGGCGTTAGCCCCTACAATGAGCAGTTCTTC. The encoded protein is CASSLGGVSPYNEQFF.

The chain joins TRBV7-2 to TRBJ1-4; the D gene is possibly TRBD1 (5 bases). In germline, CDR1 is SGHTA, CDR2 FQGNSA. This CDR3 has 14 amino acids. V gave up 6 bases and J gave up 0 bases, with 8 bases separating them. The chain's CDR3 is CASRGGATNEKLFF. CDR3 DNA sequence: TGTGCCAGCAGGGGAGGGGCAACTAATGAAAAACTGTTTTTT.